The subject of this entry is one TCR beta chain. Its antigen is undetermined. The junction differs from germline at one of its ends, possibly a read error. The CDR3 length is 15 residues. The V gene's germline CDR1 is SEHNR and CDR2 FQNEAQ (reference sequence). The sample comes from a study of cytomegalovirus exposure and HLA in healthy donors. Study in general: Earlier, 150 million to 200 million T cells were analyzed, and some 120 million unique TCR beta sequences were found among them. Findings and limits, study-wide: In a later analysis, compared with equally common non-associated chains, HLA-associated beta chains were more expanded. Using the classifier, cytomegalovirus status was reportedly diagnosed with high specificity and sensitivity.

The study ran its PCR with 60 Vbeta and 13 Jbeta primers. TCRdb's copy holds only in-frame clones and misses some; the assay was immunoSEQ multiplex PCR. Among about 82,000 clones listed, over 80% were seen once. This chain connects TRBV7-9 to TRBJ2-7, with a tentative D call TRBD2 (6 bases). The sample comprised PBMCs. This TCR came from a young man in good health and CMV-seronegative. CDR3 nucleotides: TGTTCCAGCAGCTTAGGCGGGGCACTCTCCTACGAGCAGTACTTC. Translation gives CSSSLGGALSYEQYF.